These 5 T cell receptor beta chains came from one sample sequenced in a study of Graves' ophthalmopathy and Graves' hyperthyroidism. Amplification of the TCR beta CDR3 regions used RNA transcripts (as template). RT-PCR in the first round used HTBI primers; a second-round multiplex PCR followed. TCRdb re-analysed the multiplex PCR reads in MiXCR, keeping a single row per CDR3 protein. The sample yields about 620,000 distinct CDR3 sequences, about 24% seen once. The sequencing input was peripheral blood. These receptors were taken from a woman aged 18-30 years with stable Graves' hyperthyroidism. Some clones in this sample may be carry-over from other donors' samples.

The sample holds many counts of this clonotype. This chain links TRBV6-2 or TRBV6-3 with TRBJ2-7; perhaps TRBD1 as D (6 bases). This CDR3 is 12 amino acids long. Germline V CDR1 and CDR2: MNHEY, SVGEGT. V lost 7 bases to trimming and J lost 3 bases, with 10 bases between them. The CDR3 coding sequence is TGTGCCAGCAAAAAGACAGGCTACGAGCAGTACTTC. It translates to CASKKTGYEQYF.

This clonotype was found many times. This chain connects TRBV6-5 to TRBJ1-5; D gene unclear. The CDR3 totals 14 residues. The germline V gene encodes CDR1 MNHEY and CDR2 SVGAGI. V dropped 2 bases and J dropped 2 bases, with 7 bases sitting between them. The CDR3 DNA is TGTGCCAGCAGTTACGACGGTGGCAATCAGCCCCAGCATTTT. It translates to CASSYDGGNQPQHF.

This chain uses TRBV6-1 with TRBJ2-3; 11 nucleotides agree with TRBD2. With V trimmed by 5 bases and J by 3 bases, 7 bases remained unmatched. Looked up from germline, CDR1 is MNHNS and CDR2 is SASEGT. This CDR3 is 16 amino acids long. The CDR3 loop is CASSPVGLAGTDTQYF. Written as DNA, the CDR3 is TGTGCCAGCAGTCCCGTTGGACTAGCGGGTACAGATACGCAGTATTTT.

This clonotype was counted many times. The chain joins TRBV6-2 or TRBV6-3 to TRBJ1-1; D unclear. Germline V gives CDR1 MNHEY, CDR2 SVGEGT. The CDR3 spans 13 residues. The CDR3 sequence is CASTNIMNTEAFF. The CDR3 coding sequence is TGTGCTAGTACGAACATTATGAACACTGAAGCTTTCTTT.

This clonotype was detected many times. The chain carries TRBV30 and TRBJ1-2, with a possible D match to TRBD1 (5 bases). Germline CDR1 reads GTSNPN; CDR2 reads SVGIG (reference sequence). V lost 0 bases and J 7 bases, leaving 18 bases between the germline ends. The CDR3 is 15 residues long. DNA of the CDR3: TGTGCCTGGAGTGTACTGGGGGACCGGGCGTCTGGCTACACCTTC. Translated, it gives CAWSVLGDRASGYTF.